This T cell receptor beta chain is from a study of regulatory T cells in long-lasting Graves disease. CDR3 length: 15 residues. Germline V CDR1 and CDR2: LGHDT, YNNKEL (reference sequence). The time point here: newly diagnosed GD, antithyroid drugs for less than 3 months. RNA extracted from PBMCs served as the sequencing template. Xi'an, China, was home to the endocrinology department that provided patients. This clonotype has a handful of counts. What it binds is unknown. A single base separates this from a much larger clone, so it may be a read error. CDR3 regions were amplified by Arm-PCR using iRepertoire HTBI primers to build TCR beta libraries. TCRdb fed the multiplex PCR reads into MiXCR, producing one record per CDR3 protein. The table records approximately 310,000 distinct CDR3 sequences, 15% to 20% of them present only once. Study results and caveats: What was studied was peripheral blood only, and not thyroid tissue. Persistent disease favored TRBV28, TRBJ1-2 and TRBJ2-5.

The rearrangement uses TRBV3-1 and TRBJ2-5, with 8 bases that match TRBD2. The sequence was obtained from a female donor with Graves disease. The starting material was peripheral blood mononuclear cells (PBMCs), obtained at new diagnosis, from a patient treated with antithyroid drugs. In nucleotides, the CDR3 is TGTGCCAGCAGCCCCGAGTTAGCGGGACCGGAGACCCGGTACTTC. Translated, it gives CASSPELAGPETRYF.